The clone carrying this T cell receptor (beta chain) appeared a few times. What it recognizes is unknown. Germline CDR1 is SGHNT and CDR2 is YYREEE (reference sequence). The CDR3 length is 14 residues. Trimming stripped 0 bases from V and 5 bases from J, with 11 bases between. These data come from a study of T cells after yellow fever vaccination. At the level of the study: Preparation of the low-cell-number fractions used SMART-Seq v4 Ultra Low Input.

The study made its TCR cDNA through 5'RACE template switching. That step introduced a universal primer site along with UMIs. MiXCR, run by TCRdb on the 5' RACE reads, gives a single entry per CDR3 protein. The sample includes about 320,000 distinct CDR3 sequences, around a tenth of them seen just once. Whole-study findings and limits: Re-detected after boosting: most primary clones, about 96% of CD4 and roughly 88% of CD8.

Here the sequenced sample was CD4+ T cells sorted from PBMCs, taken 45 days after the yellow fever booster vaccination. This clonotype was obtained from a man younger than 35 who received the YFV17D yellow fever vaccine. The chain has TRBV5-4 and TRBJ2-5; D unresolved. Here the CDR3 reads CASSLARESETQYF. CDR3 nucleotide sequence: TGTGCCAGCAGCTTGGCTAGGGAATCGGAGACCCAGTACTTC.